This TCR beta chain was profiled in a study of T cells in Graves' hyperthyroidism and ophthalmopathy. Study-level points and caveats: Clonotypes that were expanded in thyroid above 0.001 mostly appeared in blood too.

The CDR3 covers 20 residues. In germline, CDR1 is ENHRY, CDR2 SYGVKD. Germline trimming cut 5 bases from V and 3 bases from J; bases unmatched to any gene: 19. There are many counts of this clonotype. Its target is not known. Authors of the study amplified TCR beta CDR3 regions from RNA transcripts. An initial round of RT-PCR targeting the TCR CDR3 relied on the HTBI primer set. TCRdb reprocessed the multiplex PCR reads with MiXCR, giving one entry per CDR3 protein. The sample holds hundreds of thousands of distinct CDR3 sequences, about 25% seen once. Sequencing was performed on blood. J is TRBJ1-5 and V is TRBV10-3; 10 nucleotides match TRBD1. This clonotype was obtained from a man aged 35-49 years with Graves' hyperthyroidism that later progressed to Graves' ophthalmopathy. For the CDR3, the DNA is TGTGCCATCAGTCCGAGCTTTACCGGGACAGGGGCTTTAGTCAATCAGCCCCAGCATTTT. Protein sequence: CAISPSFTGTGALVNQPQHF.